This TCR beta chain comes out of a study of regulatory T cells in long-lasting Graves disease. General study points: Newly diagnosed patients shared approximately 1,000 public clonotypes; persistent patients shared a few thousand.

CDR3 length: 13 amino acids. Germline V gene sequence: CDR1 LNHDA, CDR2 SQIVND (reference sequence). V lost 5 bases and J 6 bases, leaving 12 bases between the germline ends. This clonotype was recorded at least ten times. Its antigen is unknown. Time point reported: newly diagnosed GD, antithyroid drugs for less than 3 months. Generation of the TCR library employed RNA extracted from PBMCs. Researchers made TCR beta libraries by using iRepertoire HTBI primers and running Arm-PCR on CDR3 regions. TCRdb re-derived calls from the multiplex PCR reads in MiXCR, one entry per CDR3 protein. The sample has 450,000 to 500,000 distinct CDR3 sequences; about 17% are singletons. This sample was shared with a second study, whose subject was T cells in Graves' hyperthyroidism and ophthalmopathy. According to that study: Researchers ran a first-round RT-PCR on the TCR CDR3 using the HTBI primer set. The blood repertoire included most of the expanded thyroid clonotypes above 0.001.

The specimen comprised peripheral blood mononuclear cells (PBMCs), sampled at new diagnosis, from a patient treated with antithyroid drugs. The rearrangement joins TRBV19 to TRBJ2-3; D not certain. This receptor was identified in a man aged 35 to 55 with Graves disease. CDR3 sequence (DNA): TGTGCCAGTAGTCGCGTCGTGGGTGATACGCAGTATTTT. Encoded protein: CASSRVVGDTQYF.